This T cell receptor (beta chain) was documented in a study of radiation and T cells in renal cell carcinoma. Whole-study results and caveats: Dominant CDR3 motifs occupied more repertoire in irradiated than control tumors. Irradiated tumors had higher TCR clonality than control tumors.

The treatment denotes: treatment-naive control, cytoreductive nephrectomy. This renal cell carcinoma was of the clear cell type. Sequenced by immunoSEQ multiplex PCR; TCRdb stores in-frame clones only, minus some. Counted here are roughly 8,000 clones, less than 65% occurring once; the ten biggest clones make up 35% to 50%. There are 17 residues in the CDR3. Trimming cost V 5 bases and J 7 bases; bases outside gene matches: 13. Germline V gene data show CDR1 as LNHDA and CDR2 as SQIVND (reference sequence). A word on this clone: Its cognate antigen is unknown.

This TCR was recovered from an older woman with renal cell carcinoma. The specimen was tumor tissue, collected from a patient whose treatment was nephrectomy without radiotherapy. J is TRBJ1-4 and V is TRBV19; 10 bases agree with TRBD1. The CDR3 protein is CASSLIRDRGRREKLFF. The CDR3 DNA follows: TGTGCCAGTAGTCTGATCCGGGACAGGGGACGTCGTGAAAAACTGTTTTTT.